This entry is about one T cell receptor beta chain. Its antigen is unknown. The data derive from a study of T cell responses to AZD1222 COVID-19 vaccine. Study-wide results and limits: Baseline seropositivity characterized only a handful of AZD1222 recipients. The reported proportion of spike-specific TCRs targeting unmutated variant regions was nearly half. After two AZD1222 doses, spike-specific TCR breadth and depth rose versus day 0.

Second-dose schedules of about 4 or about 12 weeks were combined. In germline, CDR1 is MDHEN, CDR2 SYDVKM. The CDR3 runs 18 residues. V shed 3 bases, J shed 3 bases, and the junction held 13 bases outside the gene matches. Here immunoSEQ multiplex PCR was the method, and the copy in TCRdb shows in-frame clones only, minus some. The sample includes under 60,000 clones, around 89% of them seen just once. Material: peripheral blood, obtained 28 days after the second AZD1222 dose. The rearrangement uses TRBV28 and TRBJ2-2; 7 bases fit TRBD2. This sequence was found in an adult who received the AZD1222 COVID-19 vaccine. The CDR3 nucleotides are TGTGCCAGCAGTTTCGTGGGAGGGCCCAAATTTTACACCGGGGAGCTGTTTTTT. Protein product: CASSFVGGPKFYTGELFF.